This T cell receptor (beta chain) was found in a study of vaccination and CD4 T cells after COVID-19. Sample treatment: roughly ten-day PBMC culture with coronavirus spike peptide pools or control peptides (ViraFEST assay). With the Oncomine TCR Beta short-read assay, DNA from cultured CD4+ T cells was sequenced. One entry per CDR3 protein results from TCRdb running MiXCR on the PCR reads. The repertoire holds 12,000 or so distinct CDR3 sequences, with 58% as singletons. This CDR3 is built from 13 residues. Trimming cost V 4 bases and J 6 bases; bases outside gene matches: 4. In germline, CDR1 is MGHDK, CDR2 SYGVNS. About this clonotype itself: Its antigen is still unknown.

The source material was CD4+ T cells from blood, cultured in vitro. The receptor was derived from a human donor who had recovered from COVID-19. The genes are TRBV25-1 and TRBJ1-1; 8 nucleotides match TRBD1. The CDR3 is CASSAQGAAEAFF. The CDR3 region has the DNA TGTGCCAGCAGTGCGCAGGGGGCGGCTGAAGCTTTCTTT.